One sample yielded the 10 T cell receptor beta chains listed below, sequenced in a study of Graves' ophthalmopathy and Graves' hyperthyroidism. Beta-chain TCR CDR3 regions were amplified from RNA transcripts. HTBI primers primed a first-round RT-PCR, and a second-round multiplex PCR followed. TCRdb ran MiXCR on the multiplex PCR reads and lists one entry per CDR3 protein. The sample lists some 370,000 distinct CDR3 sequences; approximately 17% were seen once. Source material: peripheral blood. These receptors all stem from an adult woman with stable Graves' hyperthyroidism.

This clonotype came up once. Given a much more abundant clone one base away, this may be a read error. V gene TRBV6-2 or TRBV6-3 combines with J gene TRBJ2-7, with TRBD1 matching over 7 bases. This CDR3 is built from 14 residues. Germline assignment: CDR1 MNHEY and CDR2 SVGEGT. DNA for the CDR3: TGTGCCGCCAGGCCGACAGGGAGAGGTAACGAGCATTACTTC. The encoded protein is CAARPTGRGNEHYF.

The chain joins TRBV15 to TRBJ1-2, with D maybe TRBD1 (6 bases). The CDR3 has 15 residues. Germline lookup yields CDR1 LNHNV and CDR2 YYDKDF (reference sequence). Trimming cost V 5 bases and J 2 bases, with 15 bases left between them. CDR3 residues: CATSLRGGENYGYTF. CDR3 DNA sequence: TGTGCCACCAGCCTCCGAGGGGGTGAGAACTATGGCTACACCTTC.

The V gene is TRBV4-1, the J gene TRBJ2-2, with 7 bases lining up with TRBD1. J was trimmed by 8 bases and V by 10 bases; bases with no gene match: 4. Germline V gene data show CDR1 as MGHRA and CDR2 as YSYEKL. The CDR3 runs to 11 residues. For the CDR3, the DNA is TGCGCCACCAGGGGGATAGGGGAGCTGTTTTTT. Translating gives CATRGIGELFF.

There are many counts of this clonotype. This sequence joins TRBV11-1 and TRBJ1-1, with a weak D call TRBD1 (5 bases). With 3 bases removed from V and 1 base from J, the gap between germline ends came to 18 bases. The CDR3 runs to 17 residues. CDR1 SGHAT and CDR2 FQDESV come from the germline V gene (reference sequence). CDR3 bases: TGTGCCAGCAGCTTCCCCGCAAGGGGCAGATCGAACACTGAAGCTTTCTTT. This encodes CASSFPARGRSNTEAFF.

This clonotype was detected many times. The rearrangement joins TRBV28 to TRBJ1-2; D is unresolved. Germline V CDR1 and CDR2: MDHEN, SYDVKM. V was pared by 5 bases and J by 3 bases, with 13 bases between. This CDR3 has 14 residues. Written as DNA, the CDR3 is TGTGCCAGCAGTCGCACCTCCACCTACTATGGCTACACCTTC. Translation gives CASSRTSTYYGYTF.

This clonotype was seen ten or more times. Since the CDR3 does not end with the conserved phenylalanine or tryptophan, this likely comes from a read error. The chain has TRBV6-1 and TRBJ1-1; 7 nucleotides line up with TRBD1. V was pared by 6 bases and J by 0 bases, with 10 bases of the junction left unmatched. Germline V gene data show CDR1 as MNHNS and CDR2 as SASEGT. The CDR3 spans 16 residues. CDR3 sequence reads: CASRRGQFFMNTEAFL. In DNA form, the CDR3 reads TGTGCCAGCAGGAGGGGACAGTTCTTCATGAACACTGAAGCTTTCCTT.

The V and J genes are TRBV4-3 and TRBJ1-3; D not resolved. V gave up 0 bases and J gave up 0 bases, with 12 bases separating them. The CDR3 is 17 residues long. Germline V gene sequence: CDR1 LGHNA, CDR2 YSLEER. The CDR3 here is CASSQDLVYYSGNTIYF. CDR3 bases: TGCGCCAGCAGCCAAGATCTGGTCTACTACTCTGGAAACACCATATATTTT.

This clonotype was recorded at least ten times. The rearrangement joins TRBV11-1 to TRBJ1-1; D unclear. This CDR3 spans 14 amino acids. With 0 bases removed from V and 1 base from J, the gap between germline ends came to 6 bases. Germline assignment: CDR1 SGHAT and CDR2 FQDESV (reference sequence). The CDR3 loop reads CASSLASGNTEAFF. DNA for the CDR3: TGTGCCAGCAGCTTAGCGTCGGGGAACACTGAAGCTTTCTTT. Looking up the rest from reference TRBV11-1 and TRBJ1-1 gives the full variable domain: EAEVAQSPRYKITEKSQAVAFWCDPISGHATLYWYRQILGQGPELLVQFQDESVVDDSQLPKDRFSAERLKGVDSTLKIQPAELGDSAMYLCASSLASGNTEAFFGQGTRLTVV.

This clonotype was recorded at least ten times. This rearrangement joins TRBV5-1 to TRBJ2-2, with D uncertain. Trimming removed 1 base at V and 5 bases at J, with 18 bases between. The CDR3 runs to 17 residues. CDR1 is SGHRS, CDR2 YFSETQ, per germline. CDR3: CASSLLQSGDRTGELFF. The CDR3 DNA is TGCGCCAGCAGCTTGTTGCAGAGTGGTGATAGGACCGGGGAGCTGTTTTTT.

This clonotype was seen many times. The chain combines TRBV30 with TRBJ2-7; 7 nucleotides match TRBD2. Trimming removed 5 bases from V and 6 bases from J; junction bases left unmatched: 4. There are 11 residues in the CDR3. The germline V gene encodes CDR1 GTSNPN and CDR2 SVGIG (reference sequence). In DNA form, the CDR3 reads TGTGCCTGGGGGGGGGAGGTCGAGCAGTACTTC. Translated, it gives CAWGGEVEQYF.